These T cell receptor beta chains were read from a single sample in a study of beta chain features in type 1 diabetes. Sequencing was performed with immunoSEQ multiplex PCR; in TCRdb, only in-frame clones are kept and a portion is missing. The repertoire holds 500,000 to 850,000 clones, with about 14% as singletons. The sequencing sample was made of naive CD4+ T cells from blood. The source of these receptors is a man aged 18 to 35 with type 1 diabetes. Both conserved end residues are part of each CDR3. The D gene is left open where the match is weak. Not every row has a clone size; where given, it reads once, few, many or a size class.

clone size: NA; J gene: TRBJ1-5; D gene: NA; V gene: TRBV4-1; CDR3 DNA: TGCGCCAGCAGCCAAGGCCCCCTTATGGCCCAGCATTTT; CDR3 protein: CASSQGPLMAQHF
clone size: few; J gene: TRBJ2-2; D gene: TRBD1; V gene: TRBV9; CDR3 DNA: TGTGCCAGCAGCGTGGGACAGGGGGTTGGGGAGCTGTTTTTT; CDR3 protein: CASSVGQGVGELFF
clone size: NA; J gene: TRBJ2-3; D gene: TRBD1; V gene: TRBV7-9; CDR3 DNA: TGTGCCAGCAGCTTTGGGACAGGGGTTGTGGATACGCAGTATTTT; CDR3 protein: CASSFGTGVVDTQYF
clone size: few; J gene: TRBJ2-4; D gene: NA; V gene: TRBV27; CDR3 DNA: TGTGCCAGCAGTTTATCTCTAGGGGGAAGCATTCAGTACTTC; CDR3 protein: CASSLSLGGSIQYF
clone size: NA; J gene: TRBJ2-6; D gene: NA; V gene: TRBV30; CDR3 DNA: TGTGCCTGGAGTGGTGACAACTCTGGGGCCAACGTCCTGACTTTC; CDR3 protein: CAWSGDNSGANVLTF
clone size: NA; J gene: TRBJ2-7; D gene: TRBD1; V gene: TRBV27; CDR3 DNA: TGTGCCAGCAGTAGATACAGGGGCTCCTACGAGCAGTACTTC; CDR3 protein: CASSRYRGSYEQYF
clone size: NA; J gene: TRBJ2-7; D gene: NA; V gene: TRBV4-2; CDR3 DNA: TGTGCCAGCAGCCAAGGTCGGGGGGCCCCCTACGAGCAGTACTTC; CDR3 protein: CASSQGRGAPYEQYF
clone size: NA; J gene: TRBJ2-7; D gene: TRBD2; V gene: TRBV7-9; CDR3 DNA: TGTGCCAGCAGCCGCCGAGGCGGGCTAGCGGACTTCTACGAGCAGTACTTC; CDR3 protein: CASSRRGGLADFYEQYF
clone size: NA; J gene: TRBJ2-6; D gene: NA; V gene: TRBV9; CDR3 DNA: TGTGCCAGCAGCGTACTAATCTCTGGGGCCAACGTCCTGACTTTC; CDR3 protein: CASSVLISGANVLTF
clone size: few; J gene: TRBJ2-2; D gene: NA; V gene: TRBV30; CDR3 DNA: TGTGCCTGGACCCTCCTCCGTGGCGGGGAGCTGTTTTTT; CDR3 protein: CAWTLLRGGELFF
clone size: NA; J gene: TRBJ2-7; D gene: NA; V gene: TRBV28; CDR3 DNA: TGTGCCAGCAGTCTCCTCCAATACGAGCAGTACTTC; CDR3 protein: CASSLLQYEQYF
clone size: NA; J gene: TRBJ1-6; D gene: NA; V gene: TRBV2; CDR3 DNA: TGTGCCAGCAGTAACGACGGTAATCGGGGTTCACCCCTCCACTTT; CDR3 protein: CASSNDGNRGSPLHF
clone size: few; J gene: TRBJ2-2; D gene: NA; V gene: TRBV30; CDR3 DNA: TGTGCCTGGAGGCCGGCGGGGAACACCGGGGAGCTGTTTTTT; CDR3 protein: CAWRPAGNTGELFF
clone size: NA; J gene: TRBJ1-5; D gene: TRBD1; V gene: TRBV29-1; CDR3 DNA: TGCAGCGTTGGGGGACAGAGCAATCAGCCCCAGCATTTT; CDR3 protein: CSVGGQSNQPQHF
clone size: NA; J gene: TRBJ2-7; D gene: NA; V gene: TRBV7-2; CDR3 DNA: TGTGCCAGCAGCTTAGAAAGCTACGAGCAGTACTTC; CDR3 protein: CASSLESYEQYF
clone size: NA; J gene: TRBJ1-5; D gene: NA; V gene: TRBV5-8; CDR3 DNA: TGTGCCAGCAGCTTGGGACAGGCGGGGCAGCCCCAGCATTTT; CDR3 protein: CASSLGQAGQPQHF
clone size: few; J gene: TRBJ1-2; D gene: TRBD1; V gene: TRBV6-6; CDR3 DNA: TGTGCCAGCCGGACAGGGAGGGACAATGGCTACACCTTC; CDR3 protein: CASRTGRDNGYTF
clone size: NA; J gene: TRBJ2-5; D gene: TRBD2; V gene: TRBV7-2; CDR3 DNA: TGTGCCAGCAGCCAATCTATAGCGGGGGTGGGCGAGACCCAGTACTTC; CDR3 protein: CASSQSIAGVGETQYF